A single sample gave rise to the 21 T cell receptor beta chains below, sequenced in a study of control samples from healthy donors and cancer patients. The data were produced by immunoSEQ multiplex PCR, yet TCRdb's version contains in-frame clones alone and is incomplete. Of approximately 63,000 clones in the sample, 65% to 90% were seen once. The specimen was blood. The source is a man aged 40-49 years in good health.

V usage is TRBV5-1 and J usage is TRBJ2-2; D remains unclear. Germline V lookup: CDR1 SGHRS, CDR2 YFSETQ. This CDR3 has 14 amino acids. V lost 9 bases to trimming and J lost 3 bases, with 15 bases between them. The CDR3 coding sequence is TGCGCCACGCCGGCCCCCACTCACACCGGGGAGCTGTTTTTT. Its protein is CATPAPTHTGELFF.

The J gene is TRBJ1-4, the V gene TRBV18; perhaps TRBD1 as D (5 bases). The V end lost 6 bases, the J end lost 2 bases, and 16 bases lay between the germline ends. Germline CDR1 and CDR2: KGHSH and LQKENI. There are 16 residues in the CDR3. The CDR3 region is CASSTGTPRTNEKLFF. CDR3 coding DNA: TGTGCCAGCTCCACCGGGACCCCCCGGACTAATGAAAAACTGTTTTTT.

V usage is TRBV7-9 and J usage is TRBJ2-2, with 8 bases identical to TRBD1. Looked up from germline, CDR1 is SEHNR and CDR2 is FQNEAQ (reference sequence). CDR3 length equals 16 residues. V gave up 3 bases and J gave up 6 bases; unmatched junction bases: 9. CDR3 amino acids: CASSFDRGYESGELFF. The CDR3 DNA follows: TGTGCCAGCAGCTTCGACAGGGGTTACGAGTCCGGGGAGCTGTTTTTT. Supplemented by reference TRBV7-9 and TRBJ2-2, the full variable domain reads DTGVSQNPRHKITKRGQNVTFRCDPISEHNRLYWYRQTLGQGPEFLTYFQNEAQLEKSRLLSDRFSAERPKGSFSTLEIQRTEQGDSAMYLCASSFDRGYESGELFFGEGSRLTVL.

The V and J genes are TRBV12-5 and TRBJ2-1; 9 bases agree with TRBD1. This CDR3 has 14 residues. The germline V gene encodes CDR1 LGHNT and CDR2 FRNRAP. J lost 8 bases, V lost 9 bases, and 11 bases had no gene match. DNA of the CDR3: TGTGCTAGCTCGCTCGACAGGGGGAGCGATGAGCAGTTCTTC. Translation gives CASSLDRGSDEQFF.

The chain links TRBV7-3 to TRBJ2-3, with TRBD2 as a possible D gene (6 bases). V lost 7 bases and J lost 6, with 17 bases in between. The germline V gene has CDR1 SGHTA and CDR2 FQGTGA. The CDR3 has 14 residues. The CDR3 DNA reads as TGTGCCAGCACCCTGGGGGGTTCCAAGGATACGCAGTATTTT. This codes for CASTLGGSKDTQYF.

The rearrangement joins TRBV24-1 to TRBJ2-1; the match to TRBD1 covers 8 bases. The CDR3 length is 16 residues. The germline CDR1 and CDR2 sequences are KGHDR and SFDVKD. V lost 5 bases and J lost 6; bases outside the gene matches: 11. For the CDR3, the DNA is TGTGCCACCAGTGGTCTGTCCGGGACAGGTATCAATGAGCAGTTCTTC. This encodes CATSGLSGTGINEQFF.

The rearrangement links TRBV5-6 to TRBJ2-7; the D gene is possibly TRBD1 (6 bases). CDR3 length: 16 amino acids. From germline, CDR1 is SGHDT and CDR2 YYEEEE. V lost 1 base and J lost 0, with 14 bases in between. CDR3 DNA sequence: TGTGCCAGCAGCTTGAGGGGGAAGGCCCTCTCCTACGAGCAGTACTTC. It specifies CASSLRGKALSYEQYF.

The chain recombines TRBV19 with TRBJ2-1; TRBD1 might be the D (6 bases). V was shortened by 8 bases and J by 2 bases, with 13 bases between the two germline ends. Germline V gene lookup returns CDR1 LNHDA and CDR2 SQIVND (reference sequence). The CDR3 is 14 residues long. CDR3 coding DNA: TGTGCCAGTTCAATCGGACAGACCTACAATGAGCAGTTCTTC. Residues: CASSIGQTYNEQFF.

The gene calls are TRBV6-1 and TRBJ1-1; a possible D gene is TRBD1 (6 bases). The CDR3 totals 14 residues. Germline CDR1 reads MNHNS; CDR2 reads SASEGT. V dropped 3 bases and J dropped 5 bases, with 13 bases sitting between them. DNA for the CDR3: TGTGCCAGCAGTGATATGGGGGCGCATACTGAAGCTTTCTTT. Protein: CASSDMGAHTEAFF.

The chain combines TRBV7-2 with TRBJ2-3, with 7 positions matching TRBD1. The CDR3 is made up of 15 amino acids. Trimming at V came to 4 bases and at J to 2 bases, leaving 6 bases not matched to a gene. Germline V CDR1 and CDR2: SGHTA, FQGNSA. The CDR3 nucleotides are TGTGCCAGCAGCTCTGGGACAGACTTCACAGATACGCAGTATTTT. It encodes CASSSGTDFTDTQYF.

The chain couples TRBV7-2 to TRBJ2-7; TRBD1 or TRBD2 may be the D gene (6 bases each). CDR3 size: 15 residues. V was trimmed by 0 bases and J by 4 bases, leaving 13 bases between them. Germline V gives CDR1 SGHTA, CDR2 FQGNSA. CDR3 DNA sequence: TGTGCCAGCAGCTTAGCGGGGGGCAGAGTGTACGAGCAGTACTTC. Translation: CASSLAGGRVYEQYF.

This chain uses TRBV6-5 with TRBJ1-4; D is possibly TRBD1 (5 bases). V was trimmed by 8 bases and J by 1 base, leaving 8 bases between them. The CDR3 has 13 residues. Germline assignment: CDR1 MNHEY and CDR2 SVGAGI. The CDR3 nucleotides are TGTGCCAGCCGGGGGGGAACTAATGAAAAACTGTTTTTT. As protein: CASRGGTNEKLFF.

CDR3 region: CASSQDGTSKWGEQFF. CDR3 sequence (DNA): TGCGCCAGCAGCCAAGATGGGACTAGCAAGTGGGGTGAGCAGTTCTTC. The V call is TRBV4-3, the J call TRBJ2-1, with 9 nucleotides matching TRBD2. This CDR3 has 16 residues. The V segment lost 0 bases and the J segment 9 bases; nucleotides outside the gene matches: 9. CDR1 is LGHNA and CDR2 is YSLEER in the germline V gene.

DNA of the CDR3: TGTGCCAGCAGCCTATCCGGGACTGACCCCTACGAGCAGTACTTC. It specifies CASSLSGTDPYEQYF. The rearrangement uses TRBV6-5 and TRBJ2-7; D might be TRBD2 (6 bases). The ends were cut back, 6 bases at V and 2 bases at J, with 17 bases in the middle. The V gene's germline CDR1 is MNHEY and CDR2 SVGAGI. This CDR3 is 15 amino acids long.

The gene calls are TRBV11-2 and TRBJ2-5, with D perhaps matching TRBD1 (5 bases). V shed 5 bases and J shed 5 bases, with 12 bases lying between them. Germline V gives CDR1 SGHAT, CDR2 FQNNGV. CDR3 length: 13 residues. This CDR3 reads CASSPTVTETQYF. The CDR3 region has the DNA TGTGCCAGCAGCCCGACAGTTACGGAGACCCAGTACTTC.

This clone was detected a few times. The CDR3 DNA sequence: TGTGCCATCAGTGAGGCCTACGAGCAGTACTTC. Translation: CAISEAYEQYF. The chain carries TRBV10-3 and TRBJ2-7; D remains ambiguous. The CDR3 has 11 amino acids. V was pared by 2 bases and J by 2 bases, with 1 base between. Germline V gene sequence: CDR1 ENHRY, CDR2 SYGVKD.

V gene TRBV7-6 combines with J gene TRBJ1-5; the D is unclear. CDR3 size: 14 residues. Germline V lookup: CDR1 SGHVS, CDR2 FNYEAQ. Trimming removed 0 bases at V and 4 bases at J, with 7 bases between. CDR3 sequence (DNA): TGTGCCAGCAGCTTAGCGGTAGGGAATCAGCCCCAGCATTTT. This encodes CASSLAVGNQPQHF. The entire variable domain, with the rest obtained from reference TRBV7-6 and TRBJ1-5, is as follows: GAGVSQSPRYKVTKRGQDVALRCDPISGHVSLYWYRQALGQGPEFLTYFNYEAQQDKSGLPNDRFSAERPEGSISTLTIQRTEQRDSAMYRCASSLAVGNQPQHFGDGTRLSIL.

The V and J genes are TRBV7-9 and TRBJ2-7, with 7 bases matching TRBD1. Germline CDR1 and CDR2: SEHNR and FQNEAQ (reference sequence). CDR3 length: 15 amino acids. Trimming took 5 bases from V and 3 from J; bases not matched to a gene: 10. The CDR3 sequence: CASSNGQVEIYEQYF. The CDR3 region has the DNA TGTGCCAGCAGCAATGGACAGGTCGAGATCTACGAGCAGTACTTC. The entire variable domain, with the rest obtained from reference TRBV7-9 and TRBJ2-7, is as follows: DTGVSQNPRHKITKRGQNVTFRCDPISEHNRLYWYRQTLGQGPEFLTYFQNEAQLEKSRLLSDRFSAERPKGSFSTLEIQRTEQGDSAMYLCASSNGQVEIYEQYFGPGTRLTVT.

The chain has TRBV6-5 and TRBJ1-5; TRBD1 aligns across 8 bases. The CDR3 runs to 16 residues. The trim removed 0 bases at V and 4 bases at J, leaving 5 bases unmatched. CDR1 and CDR2 from the germline V gene are MNHEY and SVGAGI. The DNA of the CDR3 is TGTGCCAGCAGTTACTCGGCGACAGGGGTAAATCAGCCCCAGCATTTT. It encodes CASSYSATGVNQPQHF.

The chain combines TRBV5-4 with TRBJ2-2; the D gene could be TRBD1 or TRBD2 (6 bases each). The V end lost 3 bases, the J end lost 5 bases, and 17 bases lay between the germline ends. The CDR3 has 16 residues. The germline gives CDR1 SGHNT, CDR2 YYREEE (reference sequence). This CDR3 is CASSSRGPSDTGELFF. CDR3 DNA: TGTGCCAGCAGCTCCCGGGGGCCCTCGGATACCGGGGAGCTGTTTTTT.

The chain is built from TRBV5-6 and TRBJ1-2, with D perhaps matching TRBD1 (5 bases). In germline, CDR1 is SGHDT, CDR2 YYEEEE. The CDR3 extends over 16 amino acids. Between the trimmed V and J ends, which lost 5 bases and 4 bases, there was a span of 21 bases. The CDR3 nucleotides read TGTGCCAGCAGTACGGCGGAAAAGGGGCTAGGCTATGGCTACACCTTC. Encoded protein: CASSTAEKGLGYGYTF.